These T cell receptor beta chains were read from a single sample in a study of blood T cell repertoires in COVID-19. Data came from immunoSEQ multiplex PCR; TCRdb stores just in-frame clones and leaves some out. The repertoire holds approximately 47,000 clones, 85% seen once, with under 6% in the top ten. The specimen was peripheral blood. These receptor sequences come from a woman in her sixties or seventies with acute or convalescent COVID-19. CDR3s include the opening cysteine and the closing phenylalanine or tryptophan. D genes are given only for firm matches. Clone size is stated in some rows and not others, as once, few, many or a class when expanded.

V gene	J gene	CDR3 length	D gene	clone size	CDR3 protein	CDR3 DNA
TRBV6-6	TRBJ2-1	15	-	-	CASSLQRPSYNEQFF	TGTGCCAGCAGCCTCCAGCGACCCTCCTACAATGAGCAGTTCTTC
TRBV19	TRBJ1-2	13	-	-	CASSPRGAYGYTF	TGTGCCAGTAGCCCCCGGGGGGCCTATGGCTACACCTTC
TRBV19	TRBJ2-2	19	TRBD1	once	CASSIVLRQGIARTGELFF	TGTGCCAGTAGTATAGTTCTCCGACAGGGGATAGCCCGCACCGGGGAGCTGTTTTTT
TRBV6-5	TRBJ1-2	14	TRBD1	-	CASSYSTGANGYTF	TGTGCCAGCAGTTACTCAACAGGGGCGAATGGCTACACCTTC
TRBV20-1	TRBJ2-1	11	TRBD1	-	CSAPQGVEQFF	TGCAGTGCTCCCCAGGGGGTTGAGCAGTTCTTC
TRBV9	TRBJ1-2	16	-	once	CASSVGDLSETSGYTF	TGTGCCAGCAGCGTAGGGGACTTGTCGGAAACCTCTGGCTACACCTTC
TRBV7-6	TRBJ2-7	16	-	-	CASSFSPGQPGDEQYF	TGTGCCAGCAGCTTTTCTCCGGGACAACCCGGGGACGAGCAGTACTTC
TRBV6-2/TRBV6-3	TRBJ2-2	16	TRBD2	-	CASSYLRRTSPGELFF	TGTGCCAGCAGTTATCTGAGAAGGACTAGCCCCGGGGAGCTGTTTTTT
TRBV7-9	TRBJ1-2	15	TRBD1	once	CASEEPGTGVYGYTF	TGTGCCAGCGAGGAGCCGGGGACAGGGGTATATGGCTACACCTTC
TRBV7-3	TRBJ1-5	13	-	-	CASSSGANQPQHF	TGTGCCAGCAGCTCTGGGGCAAATCAGCCCCAGCATTTT
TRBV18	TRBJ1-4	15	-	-	CASSDLGGSGEKLFF	TGTGCCAGCTCAGATCTGGGAGGCTCGGGGGAAAAACTGTTTTTT
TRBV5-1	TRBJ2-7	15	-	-	CASSPRLQDSYEQYF	TGCGCCAGCAGCCCACGTTTACAGGACTCCTACGAGCAGTACTTC
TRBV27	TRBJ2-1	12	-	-	CASSLFSGEQFF	TGTGCCAGCAGTTTATTCTCCGGTGAGCAGTTCTTC
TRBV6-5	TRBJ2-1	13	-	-	CASKGPASYEQFF	TGTGCCAGCAAGGGGCCGGCGTCGTATGAGCAGTTCTTC
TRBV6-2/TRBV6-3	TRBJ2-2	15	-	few	CASSSRRVIDGELFF	TGTGCCAGCAGTAGCCGGAGGGTCATAGACGGGGAGCTGTTTTTT
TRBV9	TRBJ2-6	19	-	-	CASMDRQAPLDSGANVLTF	TGTGCCAGCATGGACCGACAGGCCCCCTTGGATTCTGGGGCCAACGTCCTGACTTTC
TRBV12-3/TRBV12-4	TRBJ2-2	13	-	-	CASSPLGAGELFF	TGTGCCAGCAGTCCGTTAGGAGCCGGGGAGCTGTTTTTT
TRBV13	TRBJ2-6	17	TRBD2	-	CASSLFVGGTGANVLTF	TGTGCCAGCAGCTTATTCGTGGGAGGGACCGGGGCCAACGTCCTGACTTTC
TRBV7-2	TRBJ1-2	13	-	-	CASSLAGPRGYTF	TGTGCCAGCAGCTTAGCAGGCCCGAGGGGCTACACCTTC
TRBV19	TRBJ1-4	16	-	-	CASRRLVTGTNEKLFF	TGTGCCAGTAGGAGACTAGTCACGGGGACTAATGAAAAACTGTTTTTT
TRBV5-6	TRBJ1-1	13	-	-	CASSLEVRGEAFF	TGTGCCAGCAGCTTGGAGGTCAGGGGTGAAGCTTTCTTT
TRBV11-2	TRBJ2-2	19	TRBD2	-	CASSLRPSTAGGPTGELFF	TGTGCCAGCAGCTTACGACCTTCGACGGCGGGGGGACCGACCGGGGAGCTGTTTTTT
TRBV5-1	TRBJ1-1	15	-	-	CASSSVGDSNTEAFF	TGCGCCAGCAGCTCAGTGGGGGACTCGAACACTGAAGCTTTCTTT
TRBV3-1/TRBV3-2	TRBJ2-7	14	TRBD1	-	CASSYTGQGYEQYF	TGTGCCAGCAGCTATACGGGACAGGGTTACGAGCAGTACTTC
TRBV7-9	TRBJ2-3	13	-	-	CASSIQVTDTQYF	TGTGCCAGCAGCATACAAGTCACAGATACGCAGTATTTT
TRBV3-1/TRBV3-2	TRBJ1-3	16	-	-	CASSPPGSGRGNTIYF	TGTGCCAGCAGCCCGCCTGGGAGTGGTCGTGGAAACACCATATATTTT
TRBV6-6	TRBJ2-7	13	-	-	CASKRQDRNEQYF	TGTGCCAGCAAGCGGCAGGACCGAAACGAGCAGTACTTC
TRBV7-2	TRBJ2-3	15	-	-	CASSLGPRATDTQYF	TGTGCCAGCAGCTTAGGCCCGCGGGCCACAGATACGCAGTATTTT
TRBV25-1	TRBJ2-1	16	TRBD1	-	CASSEETGGHYNEQFF	TGTGCCAGCAGTGAGGAGACAGGGGGGCACTACAATGAGCAGTTCTTC
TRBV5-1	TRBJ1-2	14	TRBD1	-	CASSLRGQDYGYTF	TGCGCCAGCAGCTTGCGGGGACAGGATTATGGCTACACCTTC
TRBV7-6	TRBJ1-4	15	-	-	CASSKTGPENEKLFF	TGTGCCAGCAGCAAGACAGGCCCCGAGAATGAAAAACTGTTTTTT
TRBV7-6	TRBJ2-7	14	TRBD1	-	CASSPRTGRNEQYF	TGTGCCAGCAGCCCGCGGACAGGGCGAAACGAGCAGTACTTC
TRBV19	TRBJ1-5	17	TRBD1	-	CASSGPGQGLSNQPQHF	TGTGCCAGTAGTGGACCCGGACAGGGTCTGAGCAATCAGCCCCAGCATTTT
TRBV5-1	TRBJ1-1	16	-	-	CASSSEVTRDSAEAFF	TGCGCCAGCAGCTCGGAGGTCACAAGGGATAGCGCTGAAGCTTTCTTT
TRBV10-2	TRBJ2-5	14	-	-	CASSEPSEVATQYF	TGCGCCAGCAGTGAGCCGTCGGAGGTCGCGACCCAGTACTTC
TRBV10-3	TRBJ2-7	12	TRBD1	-	CANSGTGSEQYF	TGTGCCAACTCCGGGACAGGGTCCGAGCAGTACTTC
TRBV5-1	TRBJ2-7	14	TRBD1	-	CASSLERQGAEQYF	TGCGCCAGCAGCTTGGAGAGACAGGGGGCCGAGCAGTACTTC
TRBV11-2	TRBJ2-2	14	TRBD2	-	CASSLAGGTGELFF	TGTGCCAGCAGCTTAGCGGGAGGTACCGGGGAGCTGTTTTTT
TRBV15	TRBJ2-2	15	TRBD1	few	CATSSGQGRVGELFF	TGTGCCACCAGCAGCGGACAGGGAAGGGTCGGGGAGCTGTTTTTT
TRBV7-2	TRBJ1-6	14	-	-	CASSLGRRDSPLHF	TGTGCCAGCAGCTTAGGGCGGCGGGATTCACCCCTCCACTTT
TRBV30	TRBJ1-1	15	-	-	CAWSVGLPRNTEAFF	TGTGCCTGGAGTGTAGGACTCCCCAGGAACACTGAAGCTTTCTTT
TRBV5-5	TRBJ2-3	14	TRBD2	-	CASRGLAGPSTQYF	TGTGCCAGTAGAGGACTAGCGGGGCCCAGTACGCAGTATTTT
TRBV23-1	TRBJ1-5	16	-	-	CASSQSPSRAHQPQHF	TGCGCCAGCAGTCAATCCCCTAGCAGAGCCCACCAGCCCCAGCATTTT
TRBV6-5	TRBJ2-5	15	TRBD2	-	CATLSSGGSQETQYF	TGTGCCACCTTAAGTAGCGGGGGGTCCCAAGAGACCCAGTACTTC
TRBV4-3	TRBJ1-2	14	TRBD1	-	CASSQQGQSYGYTF	TGCGCCAGCAGCCAACAGGGACAGAGCTATGGCTACACCTTC
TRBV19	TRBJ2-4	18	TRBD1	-	CASSIPQMTGVAKNIQYF	TGTGCCAGTAGTATCCCCCAGATGACAGGGGTAGCCAAAAACATTCAGTACTTC
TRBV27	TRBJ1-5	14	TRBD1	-	CASSRQGVNQPQHF	TGTGCCAGCAGTCGACAGGGGGTCAATCAGCCCCAGCATTTT
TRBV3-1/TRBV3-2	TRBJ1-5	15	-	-	CASSQDNSPYQPQHF	TGTGCCAGCAGCCAAGATAACAGCCCTTATCAGCCCCAGCATTTT
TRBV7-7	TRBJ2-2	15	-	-	CASSLGLPNTGELFF	TGTGCTAGCAGCTTAGGGCTGCCGAACACCGGGGAGCTGTTTTTT
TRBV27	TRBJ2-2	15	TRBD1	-	CASSPRQGGAGELFF	TGTGCCAGCAGTCCCAGACAGGGGGGCGCCGGGGAGCTGTTTTTT
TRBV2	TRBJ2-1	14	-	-	CASRFQGGYNEQFF	TGTGCCAGCCGTTTTCAGGGGGGATACAATGAGCAGTTCTTC
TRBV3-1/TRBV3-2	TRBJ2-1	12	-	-	CASSQVGRGTFF	-
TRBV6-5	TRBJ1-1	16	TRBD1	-	CASSYFRTGENTEAFF	TGTGCCAGCAGTTACTTCCGGACAGGGGAGAACACTGAAGCTTTCTTT
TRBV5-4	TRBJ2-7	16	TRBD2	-	CASSPQAAGGPSEQYF	TGTGCCAGCAGCCCTCAAGCAGCGGGAGGGCCCAGCGAGCAGTACTTC
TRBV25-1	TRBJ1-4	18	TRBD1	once	CASAKGGSGGGTNEKLFF	TGTGCCAGCGCTAAAGGGGGCAGTGGAGGGGGCACTAATGAAAAACTGTTTTTT
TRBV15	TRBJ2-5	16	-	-	CATSLPTGVSGETQYF	TGTGCCACCAGCTTACCTACGGGGGTTTCGGGGGAGACCCAGTACTTC
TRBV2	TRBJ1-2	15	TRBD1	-	CASSDMGQGVGGYTF	TGTGCCAGCAGTGATATGGGACAGGGGGTAGGTGGCTACACCTTC
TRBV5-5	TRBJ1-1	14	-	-	CASSLQGVVTEAFF	TGTGCCAGCAGCTTACAGGGAGTGGTGACTGAAGCTTTCTTT
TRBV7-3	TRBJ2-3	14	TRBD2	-	CASSLAGGTDTQYF	TGTGCCAGCAGCTTGGCGGGGGGCACAGATACGCAGTATTTT